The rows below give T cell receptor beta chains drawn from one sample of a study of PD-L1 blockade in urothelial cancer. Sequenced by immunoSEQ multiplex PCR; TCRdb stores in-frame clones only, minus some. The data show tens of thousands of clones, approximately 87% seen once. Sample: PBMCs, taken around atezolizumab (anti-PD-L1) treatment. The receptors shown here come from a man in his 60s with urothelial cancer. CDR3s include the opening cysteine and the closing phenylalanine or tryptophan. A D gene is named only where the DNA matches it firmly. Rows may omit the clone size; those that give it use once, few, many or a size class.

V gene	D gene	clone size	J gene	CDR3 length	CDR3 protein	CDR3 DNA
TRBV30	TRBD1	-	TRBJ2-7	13	CAWNDRVIYEQYF	TGTGCCTGGAACGACAGGGTTATCTACGAGCAGTACTTC
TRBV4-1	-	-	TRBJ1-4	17	CASSRGLLQGHNEKLFF	TGCGCCAGCAGCCGAGGACTGCTCCAAGGGCATAATGAAAAACTGTTTTTT
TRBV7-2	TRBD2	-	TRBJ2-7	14	CASSSGLARGEQYF	TGTGCCAGCAGCTCGGGACTAGCGAGAGGCGAGCAGTACTTC
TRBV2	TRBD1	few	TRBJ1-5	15	CASRGSRGKNQPQHF	TGTGCCAGCCGGGGGAGCAGGGGGAAGAATCAGCCCCAGCATTTT
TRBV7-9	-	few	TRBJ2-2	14	CASSRVRGTGELFF	TGTGCCAGCAGCCGGGTTCGGGGCACCGGGGAGCTGTTTTTT
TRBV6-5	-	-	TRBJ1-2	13	CASIQGVGYGYTF	TGTGCCAGCATACAGGGAGTGGGCTATGGCTACACCTTC
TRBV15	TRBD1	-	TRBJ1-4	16	CATSSEWDREREKLFF	TGTGCCACCAGCTCCGAGTGGGACAGGGAAAGAGAAAAACTGTTTTTT
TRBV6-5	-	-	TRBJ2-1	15	CASSYSSGSYNEQFF	TGTGCCAGCAGTTACTCTAGCGGCTCCTACAATGAGCAGTTCTTC
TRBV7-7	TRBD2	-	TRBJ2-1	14	CASVLAGEQNEQFF	TGTGCTAGTGTACTAGCGGGGGAGCAGAATGAGCAGTTCTTC
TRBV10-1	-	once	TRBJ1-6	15	CASSGEVNYNSPLHF	TGCGCCAGCAGTGGGGAGGTAAACTATAATTCACCCCTCCACTTT
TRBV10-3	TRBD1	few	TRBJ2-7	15	CAGGTGAKTNYEQYF	TGTGCCGGAGGAACAGGGGCCAAAACAAACTACGAGCAGTACTTC
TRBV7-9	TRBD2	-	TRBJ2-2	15	CASSYAGTSAGELFF	TGTGCCAGCAGCTATGCCGGGACTAGCGCCGGGGAGCTGTTTTTT
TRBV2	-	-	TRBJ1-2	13	CASRPTGNGGYTF	TGTGCCAGCAGACCTACCGGGAACGGGGGCTACACCTTC
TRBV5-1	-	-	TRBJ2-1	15	CASSFIGTLYNEQFF	TGCGCCAGCAGCTTCATTGGGACACTCTACAATGAGCAGTTCTTC
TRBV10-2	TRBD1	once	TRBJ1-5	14	CASRRQGDNQPQHF	TGCGCCAGCAGGAGGCAGGGGGACAATCAGCCCCAGCATTTT
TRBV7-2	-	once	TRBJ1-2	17	CASSAFISSGGHYGYTF	TGTGCCAGCAGCGCCTTTATTTCTTCGGGGGGGCACTATGGCTACACCTTC
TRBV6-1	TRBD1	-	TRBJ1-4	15	CASSPGMGQGVKLFF	TGTGCCAGCAGCCCGGGAATGGGACAGGGGGTAAAACTGTTTTTT
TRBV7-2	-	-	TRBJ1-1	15	CASSLGSGGLTEAFF	TGTGCCAGCAGCTTAGGGTCGGGGGGCCTCACTGAAGCTTTCTTT
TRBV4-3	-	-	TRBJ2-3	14	CASSQSQGTDTQYF	TGCGCCAGCAGCCAATCCCAGGGCACAGATACGCAGTATTTT
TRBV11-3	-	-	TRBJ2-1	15	CASSLMGGGLNEQFF	TGTGCCAGCAGCTTAATGGGGGGGGGCCTCAATGAGCAGTTCTTC
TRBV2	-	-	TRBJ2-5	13	CASTLGLQETQYF	TGTGCCAGCACCTTAGGACTGCAAGAGACCCAGTACTTC
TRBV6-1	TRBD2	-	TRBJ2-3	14	CASSNSGATDTQYF	TGTGCCAGCAGCAATAGCGGGGCTACAGATACGCAGTATTTT
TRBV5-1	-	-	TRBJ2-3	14	CASRVAGLTDTQYF	TGCGCCAGCAGGGTGGCGGGGCTCACAGATACGCAGTATTTT
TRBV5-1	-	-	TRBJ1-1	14	CASSWSQGNTEAFF	TGCGCCAGCAGCTGGTCTCAGGGGAACACTGAAGCTTTCTTT
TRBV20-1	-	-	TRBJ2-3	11	CSARRSDTQYF	TGCAGTGCTAGGAGGTCAGATACGCAGTATTTT
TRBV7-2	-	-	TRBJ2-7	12	CASSPTSYEQYF	TGTGCCAGCAGCCCTACTAGCTACGAGCAGTACTTC
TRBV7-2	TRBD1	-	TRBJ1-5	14	CASSATGDNRPQHF	TGTGCCAGCAGCGCGACAGGGGACAATCGGCCCCAGCATTTT
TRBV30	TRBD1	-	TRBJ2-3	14	CAWWTGVGTDTQYF	TGTGCCTGGTGGACAGGCGTCGGCACAGATACGCAGTATTTT
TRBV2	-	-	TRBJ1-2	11	CASIAGDGYTF	TGTGCCAGCATCGCAGGCGATGGCTACACCTTC
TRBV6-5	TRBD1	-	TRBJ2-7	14	CASSYRGQVYEQYF	TGTGCCAGCAGTTACAGGGGACAGGTCTACGAGCAGTACTTC
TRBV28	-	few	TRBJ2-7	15	CASSLRTEPYYEQYF	TGTGCCAGCAGTTTAAGGACAGAACCCTACTACGAGCAGTACTTC
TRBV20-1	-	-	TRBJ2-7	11	CSARTLDEQYF	TGCAGTGCTCGGACTCTTGACGAGCAGTACTTC
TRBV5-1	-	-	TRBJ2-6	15	CASSERVGGANVLTF	TGCGCCAGCAGCGAGCGAGTTGGTGGGGCCAACGTCCTGACTTTC
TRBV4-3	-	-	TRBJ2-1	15	CASSVQGFGYNEQFF	TGCGCCAGCAGCGTACAGGGATTCGGTTACAATGAGCAGTTCTTC
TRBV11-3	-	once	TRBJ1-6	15	CASSAAGSYDSPLHF	TGTGCCAGCAGCGCCGCCGGGTCCTACGATTCACCCCTCCACTTT
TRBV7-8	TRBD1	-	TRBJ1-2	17	CASSTTGQGWVWWGYTF	TGTGCCAGCAGCACCACCGGACAGGGTTGGGTTTGGTGGGGCTACACCTTC
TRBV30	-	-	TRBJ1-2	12	CAWSEGSYGYTF	TGTGCCTGGTCAGAGGGCAGCTATGGCTACACCTTC
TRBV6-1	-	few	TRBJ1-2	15	CASSEGYGTIYGYTF	TGTGCCAGCAGTGAGGGATACGGGACAATCTATGGCTACACCTTC
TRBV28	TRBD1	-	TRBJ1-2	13	CASREDRNYGYTF	TGTGCCAGCAGAGAGGACAGGAACTATGGCTACACCTTC
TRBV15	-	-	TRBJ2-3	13	CATSRDRDYTQYF	TGTGCCACCAGCAGAGACCGAGATTATACGCAGTATTTT
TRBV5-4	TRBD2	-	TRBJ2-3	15	CASTTGGGSTDTQYF	TGTGCCAGCACCACTGGCGGGGGGTCCACAGATACGCAGTATTTT
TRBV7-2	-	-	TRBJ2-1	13	CASSLGANNEQFF	TGTGCCAGCAGCTTAGGAGCTAACAATGAGCAGTTCTTC
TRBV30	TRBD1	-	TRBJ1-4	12	CAWKTGEEKLFF	TGTGCCTGGAAGACAGGGGAGGAAAAACTGTTTTTT
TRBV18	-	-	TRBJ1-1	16	CASSRPWGTSNTEAFF	TGTGCCAGCTCTCGACCATGGGGGACATCTAACACTGAAGCTTTCTTT
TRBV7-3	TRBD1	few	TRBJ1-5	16	CASSPSTGGTNQPQHF	TGTGCCAGCAGCCCGTCGACAGGGGGCACCAATCAGCCCCAGCATTTT
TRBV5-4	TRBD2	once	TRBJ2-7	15	CASSLPAGVGEEQYF	TGTGCCAGCAGCTTGCCAGCGGGAGTCGGTGAGGAGCAGTACTTC
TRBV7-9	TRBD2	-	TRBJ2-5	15	CASSLTSGVQETQYF	TGTGCCAGCAGCTTGACTAGCGGGGTTCAAGAGACCCAGTACTTC
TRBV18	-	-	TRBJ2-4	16	CASSLDRTGAKNIQYF	TGTGCCAGCTCACTGGACAGAACTGGGGCCAAAAACATTCAGTACTTC
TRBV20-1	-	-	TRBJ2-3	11	CSASSIDTQYF	TGCAGTGCTAGTAGCATAGATACGCAGTATTTT